This T cell receptor beta chain was captured by sequencing in a study of T cell responses to AZD1222 COVID-19 vaccine. CDR3 length equals 16 residues. The V end was cut by 0 bases, the J end by 2 bases, with 13 bases between. The V gene's germline CDR1 is MNHNY and CDR2 SVGAGI (reference sequence). Clones were read by immunoSEQ multiplex PCR, and TCRdb kept only the in-frame ones, dropping some. The sample shows 120,000 to 150,000 clones, approximately 89% of them seen only once. Study results and caveats: Two AZD1222 doses significantly raised spike-specific TCR breadth and depth over controls.

A word on this clone: Its antigen is undetermined.

Combined were second doses at about 4 or about 12 weeks. Material: peripheral blood, obtained 28 days after the second AZD1222 dose. The TCR sequence derives from an adult who received the AZD1222 COVID-19 vaccine. The chain is built from TRBV6-6 and TRBJ1-2; D call uncertain. CDR3 residues: CASSYSISDPNYGYTF. The CDR3 DNA is TGTGCCAGCAGTTACTCGATCTCCGATCCCAACTATGGCTACACCTTC.